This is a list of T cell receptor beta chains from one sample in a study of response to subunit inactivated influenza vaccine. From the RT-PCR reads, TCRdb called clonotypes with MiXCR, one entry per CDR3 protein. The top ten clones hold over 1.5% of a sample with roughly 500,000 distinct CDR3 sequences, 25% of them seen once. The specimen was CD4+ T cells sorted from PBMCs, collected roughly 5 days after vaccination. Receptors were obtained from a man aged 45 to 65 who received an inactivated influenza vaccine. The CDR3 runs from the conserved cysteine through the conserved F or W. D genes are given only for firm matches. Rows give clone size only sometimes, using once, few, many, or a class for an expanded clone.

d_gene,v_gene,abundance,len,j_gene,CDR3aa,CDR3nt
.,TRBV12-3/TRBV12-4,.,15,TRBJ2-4,CASRRFGGDENIQYF,TGTGCCAGCCGCCGATTTGGCGGGGACGAAAACATTCAGTACTTC
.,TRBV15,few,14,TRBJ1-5,CATSRDWNNQPQHF,TGTGCCACCAGCAGAGACTGGAACAATCAGCCCCAGCATTTT
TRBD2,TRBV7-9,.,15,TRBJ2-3,CASSPTLAGADTQYF,TGTGCCAGCAGCCCGACTCTCGCGGGAGCAGATACGCAGTATTTT
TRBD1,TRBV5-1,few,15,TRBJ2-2,CASSWSGQGAGELFF,TGCGCCAGCAGCTGGAGCGGACAGGGCGCCGGGGAGCTGTTTTTT
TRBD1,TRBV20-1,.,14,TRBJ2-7,CSASHPGQGIEQYF,TGCAGTGCCTCGCACCCGGGACAGGGAATCGAGCAGTACTTC
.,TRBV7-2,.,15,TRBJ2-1,CASSLDRNLYNEQFF,TGTGCCAGCAGCTTAGACAGGAACCTCTACAATGAGCAGTTCTTC
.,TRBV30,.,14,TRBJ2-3,CAWSSGVSTDTQYF,TGTGCCTGGAGTAGTGGGGTAAGCACAGATACGCAGTATTTT
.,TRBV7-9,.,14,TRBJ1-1,CASSTGPVNTEAFF,TGTGCCAGCAGTACCGGGCCAGTAAACACTGAAGCTTTCTTT
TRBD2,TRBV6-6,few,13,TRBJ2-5,CASTLAGSETQYF,TGTGCCAGCACGCTAGCGGGCTCGGAGACCCAGTACTTC
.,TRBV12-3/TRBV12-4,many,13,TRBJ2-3,CASSFSRTDTQYF,TGTGCCAGCAGTTTCTCCCGGACAGATACGCAGTATTTT
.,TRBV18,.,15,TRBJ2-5,CASSPPGRTQETQYF,TGTGCCAGCTCACCACCGGGACGGACCCAAGAGACCCAGTACTTC
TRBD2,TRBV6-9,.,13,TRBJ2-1,CASITTSHNEQFF,TGTGCCAGCATTACGACTAGCCACAATGAGCAGTTCTTC
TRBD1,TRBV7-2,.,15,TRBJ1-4,CASSRASGGWEKLFF,TGTGCCAGCAGCCGGGCCTCAGGGGGGTGGGAAAAACTGTTTTTT
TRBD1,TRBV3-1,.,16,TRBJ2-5,CASSLPQGQGQETQYF,TGTGCCAGCAGCCTACCACAAGGACAGGGGCAAGAGACCCAGTACTTC
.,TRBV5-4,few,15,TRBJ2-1,CASSLGGQAYNEQFF,TGTGCCAGCAGCTTGGGGGGGCAGGCCTACAATGAGCAGTTCTTC
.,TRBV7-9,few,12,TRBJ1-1,CASSFTNTEAFF,TGTGCCAGCAGCTTCACGAACACTGAAGCTTTCTTT
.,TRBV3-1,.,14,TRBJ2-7,CASSQVGRIYEQYF,TGTGCCAGCAGCCAAGTGGGCAGGATTTACGAGCAGTACTTC
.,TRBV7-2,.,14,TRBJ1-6,CASSSQSRNSPLHF,TGTGCCAGCAGTTCCCAGAGCCGAAATTCACCCCTCCACTTT
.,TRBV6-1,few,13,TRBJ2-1,CASSKDRHNEQFF,TGTGCCAGCAGTAAGGACAGACACAATGAGCAGTTCTTC
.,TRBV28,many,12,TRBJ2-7,CASSSPRREQYF,TGTGCCAGCAGTTCGCCAAGAAGAGAGCAGTACTTC
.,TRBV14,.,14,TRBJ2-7,CASSQWVVSYEQYF,TGTGCCAGCAGCCAATGGGTGGTCTCCTACGAGCAGTACTTC
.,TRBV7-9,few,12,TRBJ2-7,CASAERAYEQYF,TGTGCCAGCGCGGAAAGGGCTTACGAGCAGTACTTC
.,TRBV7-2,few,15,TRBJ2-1,CASSLDLSGYNEQFF,TGTGCCAGCAGCTTAGATTTATCCGGATACAATGAGCAGTTCTTC
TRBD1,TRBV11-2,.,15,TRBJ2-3,CASSEGDRVPDTQYF,TGTGCCAGCAGTGAGGGGGACAGGGTCCCCGATACGCAGTATTTT
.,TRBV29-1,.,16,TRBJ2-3,CSVEDQLETSTDTQYF,TGCAGCGTTGAAGATCAGCTAGAAACTAGCACAGATACGCAGTATTTT
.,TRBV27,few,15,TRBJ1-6,CASSFLARSNSPLHF,TGTGCCAGCAGTTTTCTGGCACGGTCTAATTCACCCCTCCACTTT
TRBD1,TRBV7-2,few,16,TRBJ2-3,CASSHPPGQGAHTQYF,TGTGCCAGCAGCCACCCCCCGGGACAGGGGGCTCATACGCAGTATTTT
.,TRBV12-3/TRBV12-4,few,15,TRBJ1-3,CASSRSRRSGNTIYF,TGTGCCAGCAGCCGCTCCCGACGTTCTGGAAACACCATATATTTT
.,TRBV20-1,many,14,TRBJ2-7,CSARDGSSIDEQYF,TGCAGTGCTAGAGATGGTAGCTCTATCGACGAGCAGTACTTC
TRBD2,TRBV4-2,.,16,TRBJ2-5,CASSQDPGSSGGGQYF,TGTGCCAGCAGCCAAGATCCTGGTTCTAGCGGGGGTGGCCAGTACTTC
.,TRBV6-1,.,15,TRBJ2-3,CASRTILGGTDTQYF,TGTGCCAGCAGAACTATCCTTGGGGGCACAGATACGCAGTATTTT
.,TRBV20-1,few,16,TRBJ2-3,CSARDSFGASTDTQYF,TGCAGTGCTAGAGATAGTTTCGGGGCTTCAACAGATACGCAGTATTTT
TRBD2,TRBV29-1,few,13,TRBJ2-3,CSVKRDPTDTQYF,TGCAGCGTTAAGCGGGACCCCACAGATACGCAGTATTTT
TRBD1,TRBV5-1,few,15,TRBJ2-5,CASSQTGWGQETQYF,TGCGCCAGCAGCCAGACAGGGTGGGGCCAAGAGACCCAGTACTTC
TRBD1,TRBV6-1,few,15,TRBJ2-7,CASTTLTGGHYEQYF,TGTGCCAGCACCACCCTTACAGGGGGCCACTACGAGCAGTACTTC
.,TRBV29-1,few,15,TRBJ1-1,CSVKRRQDLNTEAFF,TGCAGCGTTAAACGGCGACAAGACTTGAACACTGAAGCTTTCTTT
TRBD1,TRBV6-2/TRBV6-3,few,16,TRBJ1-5,CASRTVGTGGNQPQHF,TGTGCCAGCAGGACGGTCGGGACAGGGGGCAATCAGCCCCAGCATTTT
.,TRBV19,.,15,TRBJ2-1,CASSVTGVGYNEQFF,TGTGCCAGTAGCGTAACTGGTGTAGGCTACAATGAGCAGTTCTTC
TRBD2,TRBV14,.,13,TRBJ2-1,CASRRDYNNEQFF,TGTGCCAGCAGACGGGACTACAACAATGAGCAGTTCTTC
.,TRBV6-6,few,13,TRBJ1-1,CASSYSESTEAFF,TGTGCCAGCAGTTACTCGGAGTCCACTGAAGCTTTCTTT
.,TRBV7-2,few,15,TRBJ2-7,CASSKGRDLVGEQYF,TGTGCCAGCAGCAAAGGCAGGGATTTAGTCGGCGAGCAGTACTTC
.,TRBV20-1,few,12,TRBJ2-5,CSSRDGAETQYF,TGCAGTAGCCGGGACGGTGCAGAGACCCAGTACTTC
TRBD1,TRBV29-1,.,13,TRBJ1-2,CSVRQGTWYGYTF,TGCAGCGTGCGACAGGGGACCTGGTATGGCTACACCTTC
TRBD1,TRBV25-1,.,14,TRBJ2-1,CASSESARGNEQFF,TGTGCCAGCAGTGAATCGGCCAGGGGGAATGAGCAGTTCTTC
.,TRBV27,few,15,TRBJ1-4,CASSLNPATNEKLFF,TGTGCCAGCAGTTTGAACCCCGCAACTAATGAAAAACTGTTTTTT
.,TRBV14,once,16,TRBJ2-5,CASSQDPRRGLETQYF,TGTGCCAGCAGCCAAGATCCGCGGCGAGGTTTGGAGACCCAGTACTTC
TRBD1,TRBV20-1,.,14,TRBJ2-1,CSARQGTVYNEQFF,TGCAGTGCAAGACAGGGGACCGTGTACAATGAGCAGTTCTTC
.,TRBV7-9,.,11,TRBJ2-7,CASQQEYEQYF,TGTGCCAGCCAGCAAGAGTACGAGCAGTACTTC
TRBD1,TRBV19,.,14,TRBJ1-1,CASSMGQGDTEAFF,TGTGCCAGTAGTATGGGACAGGGGGACACTGAAGCTTTCTTT
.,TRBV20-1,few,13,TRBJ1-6,CSARSGGNSPLHF,TGCAGTGCTAGAAGTGGGGGAAATTCACCCCTCCACTTT
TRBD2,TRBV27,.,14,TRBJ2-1,CASSTTSGSNEQFF,TGTGCCAGCAGTACGACTAGCGGGAGCAATGAGCAGTTCTTC
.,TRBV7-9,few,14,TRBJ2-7,CASSYHARTYEQYF,TGTGCCAGCAGCTACCACGCGAGAACGTACGAGCAGTACTTC
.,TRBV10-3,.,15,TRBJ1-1,CAISRPLGEATEAFF,TGTGCCATCAGCAGACCTTTAGGGGAAGCCACTGAAGCTTTCTTT
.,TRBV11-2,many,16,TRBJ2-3,CASSLWGSSSTDTQYF,TGTGCCAGCAGCTTATGGGGCAGCTCTAGCACAGATACGCAGTATTTT
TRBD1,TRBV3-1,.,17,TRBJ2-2,CASSRSPGQGTSGELFF,TGTGCCAGCAGCCGGTCCCCGGGACAGGGAACGTCCGGGGAGCTGTTTTTT
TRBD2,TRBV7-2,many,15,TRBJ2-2,CASSALATNTGELFF,TGTGCCAGCAGCGCACTAGCGACGAACACCGGGGAGCTGTTTTTT
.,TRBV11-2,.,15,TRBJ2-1,CASSDHLEGLPEQFF,TGTGCCAGCAGCGACCACCTCGAGGGGCTTCCTGAGCAGTTCTTC